The 10 T cell receptor beta chains given below trace back to one sample, sequenced in a study of regulatory T cells. The PCR used 52 TRBV and 13 TRBJ primers. Repertoires were generated with immunoSEQ multiplex PCR, while TCRdb's copy carries only in-frame clones and drops some. The repertoire holds 25,000 to 35,000 clones, with roughly 90% as singletons. Broader study findings: Hydrophobic residues at CDR3 positions 6 and 7 were enriched in conventional CD4+ T cells of CD3G-deficient patients.

The antigens of these receptors remain unknown. Sequencing was carried out using conventional CD4+ T cells sorted from blood. Receptor source: a person between 18 and 35 years old with CD3G deficiency.

The rearrangement uses TRBV6-1 and TRBJ2-7, with D unresolved. The CDR3 length is 14 residues. The germline V gene has CDR1 MNHNS and CDR2 SASEGT. The germline V and J ends were trimmed by 1 base and 3 bases, with 10 bases remaining between them. Here the CDR3 reads CASSEGGRLYEQYF. CDR3 in DNA: TGTGCCAGCAGTGAAGGCGGACGGCTCTACGAGCAGTACTTC.

V gene TRBV15 combines with J gene TRBJ2-6; D remains unclear. This CDR3 contains 15 residues. Trimming pared 1 base from V and 2 bases from J, leaving 6 bases between. The germline gives CDR1 LNHNV, CDR2 YYDKDF (reference sequence). CDR3 region: CATSRALAGANVLTF. The CDR3 DNA sequence: TGTGCCACCAGCAGAGCTCTCGCTGGGGCCAACGTCCTGACTTTC.

J is TRBJ2-2 and V is TRBV6-1; D perhaps matches TRBD2 (5 bases). This CDR3 spans 12 amino acids. V lost 8 bases and J lost 1, with 5 bases in between. Per germline, CDR1 MNHNS and CDR2 SASEGT. CDR3 nucleotide sequence: TGTGCCAGCGAGGGGAACACCGGGGAGCTGTTTTTT. Encoded protein: CASEGNTGELFF.

This clone was observed once. The chain carries TRBV10-2 and TRBJ1-1; TRBD1 aligns across 8 bases. The ends lost 6 bases at V and 4 bases at J; junction bases unmatched: 4. This CDR3 is 13 amino acids long. Germline CDR1 is WSHSY and CDR2 is SAAADI. The DNA of the CDR3 is TGCGCCAGCAGAACACAGGGGGTCACTGAAGCTTTCTTT. Protein product: CASRTQGVTEAFF.

The chain has TRBV5-1 and TRBJ2-2, with 7 bases that match TRBD2. Germline-derived CDR1 and CDR2 are SGHRS and YFSETQ. V lost 4 bases and J lost 3; bases outside the gene matches: 6. This CDR3 comprises 15 residues. CDR3 DNA: TGCGCCAGCAGCCCCGGGACTACCTACACCGGGGAGCTGTTTTTT. Its protein product is CASSPGTTYTGELFF.

The rearrangement links TRBV6-1 to TRBJ2-3; possibly TRBD1 for D (6 bases). In germline, CDR1 is MNHNS, CDR2 SASEGT. V was shortened by 5 bases and J by 5 bases, with 11 bases between the two germline ends. There are 13 residues in the CDR3. CDR3 in amino acids: CASSTTGRDTQYF. In DNA form, the CDR3 reads TGTGCCAGCAGTACCACAGGGAGAGATACGCAGTATTTT.

The chain is built from TRBV6-1 and TRBJ1-6; D uncertain. Deletions cut 3 bases from V and 10 bases from J, with 4 bases between. The CDR3 extends over 11 amino acids. Germline V lookup: CDR1 MNHNS, CDR2 SASEGT. The CDR3 protein is CASSDFSPLHF. DNA of the CDR3: TGTGCCAGCAGTGATTTCTCACCCCTCCACTTT.

This clone was observed a single time. The chain has TRBV7-9 and TRBJ2-5; 9 bases align to TRBD2. Germline-derived CDR1 and CDR2 are SEHNR and FQNEAQ (reference sequence). Trimming removed 0 bases from V and 4 bases from J; junction bases left unmatched: 9. This CDR3 comprises 17 residues. CDR3 nucleotide sequence: TGTGCCAGCAGCTTAGCGTCGGTAGCGGGAGATTCAGAGACCCAGTACTTC. This sequence encodes CASSLASVAGDSETQYF.

The rearrangement uses TRBV28 and TRBJ2-1; D not resolved. Per the germline V gene, CDR1 is MDHEN and CDR2 is SYDVKM. Trimming pared 3 bases from V and 2 bases from J, leaving 11 bases between. This CDR3 comprises 15 residues. The chain's CDR3 is CASSFASRTYNEQFF. The CDR3 DNA reads TGTGCCAGCAGTTTCGCCTCCCGGACCTACAATGAGCAGTTCTTC.

V is TRBV27 and J is TRBJ2-7; 7 bases match TRBD2. Germline V gives CDR1 MNHEY, CDR2 SMNVEV (reference sequence). The CDR3 runs 14 residues. The J segment lost 6 bases and the V segment lost 11 bases, leaving 16 bases of the junction unmatched. The chain's CDR3 is CASGLGLLWREQYF. DNA for the CDR3: TGTGCCTCCGGCTTGGGACTACTCTGGCGCGAGCAGTACTTC.